The 9 T cell receptor beta chains presented below share a single source sample, sequenced in a study of esophageal squamous cell carcinoma under preoperative chemotherapy. TCRdb recomputed calls from the PCR reads with MiXCR, one row per CDR3 protein. Of about 32,000 distinct CDR3 sequences listed, 52% are singletons. Time point described: after preoperative PTX-NDP chemotherapy. This material was obtained from a patient given preoperative chemotherapy. These receptors came from a human donor with esophageal squamous cell carcinoma. The donor label of this sample is uncertain.

In this sample, this clonotype turned up a few times. The CDR3 DNA follows: TGTGCCAGCAGCTTCGCGGCAGGGGTTGGCCACGAGCAGTACTTC. Its protein product is CASSFAAGVGHEQYF. V gene TRBV11-3 combines with J gene TRBJ2-7, with D possibly matching TRBD1 (6 bases). The CDR3 is 15 amino acids. Germline CDR1 and CDR2: SGHNT and YENEEA. Trimming removed 3 bases at V and 5 bases at J, with 17 bases between.

The chain combines TRBV7-6 with TRBJ2-4, with 8 bases fitting TRBD2. CDR1 and CDR2 (germline): SGHVS, FNYEAQ. This CDR3 is built from 14 residues. CDR3 region: CAGSGGRVKDTQYF. In DNA form, the CDR3 reads TGTGCGGGCAGCGGGGGCCGGGTCAAAGACACTCAGTACTTC. The full variable domain, rest sourced from reference TRBV7-6 and TRBJ2-4, is GAGVSQSPRYKVTKRGQDVALRCDPISGHVSLYWYRQALGQGPEFLTYFNYEAQQDKSGLPNDRFSAERPEGSISTLTIQRTEQRDSAMYRCAGSGGRVKDTQYFGAGTRLSVL.

This clonotype came up a few times. The V gene is TRBV10-3, the J gene TRBJ2-1; TRBD1 is a possible D gene (6 bases). Between the trimmed V and J ends, which lost 10 bases and 4 bases, there was a span of 14 bases. Per germline, CDR1 ENHRY and CDR2 SYGVKD. The CDR3 sequence is 13 residues long. In nucleotides, the CDR3 is TGTGCCACCCAGGGGTTCGGTTACAATGAGCAGTTCTTC. Residues: CATQGFGYNEQFF.

CDR3 loop: CASSERWGRNIQYF. The CDR3 region has the DNA TGTGCCAGCAGTGAGCGGTGGGGGAGGAACATTCAGTACTTC. This sequence joins TRBV6-4 and TRBJ2-4, with a possible D match to TRBD2 (6 bases). V lost 3 bases and J 7 bases, leaving 13 bases between the germline ends. Looked up from germline, CDR1 is MRHNA and CDR2 is SNTAGT. The CDR3 sequence is 14 residues long.

For this clonotype: One end of the junction varies from germline; a read error may be responsible. V gene TRBV7-6 combines with J gene TRBJ2-5; D remains ambiguous. Germline-derived CDR1 and CDR2 are SGHVS and FNYEAQ. There are 12 residues in the CDR3. The DNA for the CDR3 is TGTGCCAGCAGCTCTCCCGTAGGTGCCCGGTTTTTC. Protein: CASSSPVGARFF.

This clonotype appeared a few times. As the CDR3 is not closed by the conserved phenylalanine or tryptophan, this likely results from a read error. The gene calls are TRBV11-3 and TRBJ2-5, with a weak D call TRBD1 (5 bases). CDR3 size: 13 residues. Germline CDR1 and CDR2: SGHNT and YENEEA. V lost 9 bases and J 3 bases, leaving 14 bases between the germline ends. The DNA for the CDR3 is TGTGCCAGTCCCCTTCGCAGGGAAGAGACCCAGTACTCG. Translated: CASPLRREETQYS.

The sample holds a few counts of this clonotype. Relative to the germline gene, one junction end is altered; a read error may explain this. The chain has TRBV5-4 and TRBJ2-5; D uncertain. Germline CDR1 SGHNT, CDR2 YYREEE (reference sequence). This CDR3 has 15 amino acids. The CDR3 region has the DNA TGTGCCAGCAGCTTGGGTCCCGGACCTCAAGGGACCCAGTACTTC. Translating gives CASSLGPGPQGTQYF. The full variable domain, its missing parts supplied by reference TRBV5-4 and TRBJ2-5, is ETGVTQSPTHLIKTRGQQVTLRCSSQSGHNTVSWYQQALGQGPQFIFQYYREEENGRGNFPPRFSGLQFPNYSSELNVNALELDDSALYLCASSLGPGPQGTQYFGPGTRLLVL.

A word on this clonotype: At one end the junction does not follow the germline gene, possibly because of a read error. The chain has TRBV6-1 and TRBJ2-5; the D gene could be TRBD1 or TRBD2 (5 bases each). From germline, CDR1 is MNHNS and CDR2 SASEGT. There are 13 residues in the CDR3. The CDR3 is CASARTLGETLYF. CDR3 coding DNA: TGTGCCAGCGCTAGAACCTTGGGGGAGACCCTGTATTTC.

The chain is built from TRBV7-2 and TRBJ2-4; TRBD1 or TRBD2 may be the D gene (5 bases each). The V end was cut by 8 bases, the J end by 13 bases, with 30 bases between. Germline CDR1 SGHTA, CDR2 FQGNSA. The CDR3 spans 16 residues. The chain's CDR3 is CASRESGRRAKNTQYF. CDR3 sequence (DNA): TGTGCCAGCCGCGAATCGGGGCGGCGAGCCAAAAACACGCAGTACTTC.